Shown below are 15 T cell receptor beta chains from a single sample sequenced in a study of blood T cells in healthy people across ages. Combining a sample-barcoded 5' primer with a J-beta primer mix, a second PCR ran for 7 to 11 cycles. Each CDR3 protein gets one entry after TCRdb re-called the 5' RACE reads with MiXCR. This table holds 750,000 to 850,000 distinct CDR3 sequences, roughly 25% found once. This sample also appeared in a second study, on T cells of mothers and their children.

Sequenced sample: blood. These TCRs come from a boy younger than 18 in good health.

The table lists this clonotype with a few counts. Here the CDR3 DNA reads TGCAGTGCGTTTCTTCTCGCCACGGGACCGAAGAACTATGGCTACACCTTC. It specifies CSAFLLATGPKNYGYTF. This chain uses TRBV20-1 with TRBJ1-2, with D tentatively TRBD1 (5 bases). V lost 6 bases and J 2 bases, leaving 25 bases between the germline ends. CDR3 length: 17 amino acids. Germline lookup yields CDR1 DFQATT and CDR2 SNEGSKA (reference sequence).

There are a few counts of this clonotype. The CDR3 is CASSHGLAGGRNEQFF. The CDR3 DNA reads TGTGCCAGCAGTCATGGACTAGCGGGAGGGAGGAATGAGCAGTTCTTC. The chain carries TRBV11-3 and TRBJ2-5; 15 bases agree with TRBD2. The end of the DNA fits TRBJ2-1 better, so the J call may be wrong. The CDR3 has 16 residues. Germline V gene lookup returns CDR1 SGHNT and CDR2 YENEEA.

This chain links TRBV28 with TRBJ2-7, with TRBD1 as a possible D gene (6 bases). Trimming shortened V by 5 bases and J by 0 bases, and 20 bases separated the two germline ends. The germline CDR1 and CDR2 sequences are MDHEN and SYDVKM. The CDR3 covers 17 residues. The CDR3 sequence is CASSTRLGAGSSYEQYF. The CDR3 DNA reads as TGTGCCAGCAGTACGAGGCTGGGGGCAGGGAGCTCCTACGAGCAGTACTTC.

The chain has TRBV28 and TRBJ1-6; TRBD1 is a possible D gene (6 bases). Germline loops: CDR1 MDHEN, CDR2 SYDVKM. V lost 7 bases, J lost 0 bases, and 13 bases lay in between. The CDR3 totals 16 residues. The CDR3 loop is CASKQGLSSYNSPLHF. For the CDR3, the DNA is TGTGCCAGCAAGCAGGGGCTAAGCTCCTATAATTCACCCCTCCACTTT.

This clonotype has only a few counts. The chain is built from TRBV5-1 and TRBJ1-5; a possible D gene is TRBD1 (5 bases). Germline assignment: CDR1 SGHRS and CDR2 YFSETQ. Trimming removed 4 bases at V and 7 bases at J, with 12 bases between. The CDR3 contains 13 residues. The CDR3 reads CASSPASGQPQHF. The CDR3 DNA is TGCGCCAGCAGCCCAGCTTCAGGGCAGCCCCAGCATTTT.

CDR3 DNA sequence: TGTGCCAGCAGTCTTGGCCTAGCGGGAGATGTCGGGGAGCTGTTTTTT. It is translated as CASSLGLAGDVGELFF. V usage is TRBV6-4 and J usage is TRBJ2-2; 10 bases line up with TRBD2. Trimming took 5 bases from V and 7 from J; bases not matched to a gene: 10. The CDR3 loop spans 16 amino acids. Germline V gene sequence: CDR1 MRHNA, CDR2 SNTAGT.

The V call is TRBV15, the J call TRBJ2-3; 9 bases map to TRBD1. Germline V lookup: CDR1 LNHNV, CDR2 YYDKDF (reference sequence). The CDR3 has 16 residues. V dropped 3 bases and J dropped 2; count of bases not matched to a gene: 6. The CDR3 bases are TGTGCCACCAGCAGCGCGGGACAGGGAGCCACAGATACGCAGTATTTT. Its translation: CATSSAGQGATDTQYF.

The chain is built from TRBV12-3 or TRBV12-4 and TRBJ2-1; the D call may be TRBD1 or TRBD2 (6 bases each). The CDR3 spans 14 residues. Trimming left V 1 base short and J 7 bases short, with 11 bases between. CDR3 sequence (DNA): TGTGCCAGCAGTTTAGGGGGGGCTTTTAATGAGCAGTTCTTC. Encoded protein: CASSLGGAFNEQFF.

The rearrangement uses TRBV29-1 and TRBJ2-5; 16 bases line up with TRBD2. Germline values: CDR1 SQVTM, CDR2 ANQGSEA. CDR3 length: 14 residues. V trimming: 8 bases; J trimming: 12 bases; junction bases outside the gene matches: 12. DNA of the CDR3: TGCAGCCAGGGGACTAGCGGGAGGGCCCCGTCGAAGTACTTC. Translation: CSQGTSGRAPSKYF.

V usage is TRBV3-1 and J usage is TRBJ1-3; no definite D call. The CDR3 sequence is 12 residues long. Germline values: CDR1 LGHDT, CDR2 YNNKEL (reference sequence). V was cut by 1 base and J by 11 bases, with 9 bases left in between. The DNA for the CDR3 is TGTGCCAGCAGCCAAGGTAATCGCGCCATATATTTT. This encodes CASSQGNRAIYF.

To note about this clonotype: The junction differs from germline at one of its ends, possibly a read error. V is TRBV6-1 and J is TRBJ1-4; TRBD1 aligns across 8 bases. The V gene's germline CDR1 is MNHNS and CDR2 SASEGT. The CDR3 runs to 15 residues. CDR3 amino acids: CTSSDGQGEREKLFF. The CDR3 nucleotides are TGTACCAGCAGTGACGGACAGGGCGAACGTGAAAAACTGTTTTTT.

The chain uses TRBV7-2 and TRBJ2-5, with 8 bases aligning to TRBD2. This CDR3 has 16 residues. The germline gives CDR1 SGHTA, CDR2 FQGNSA. V lost 0 bases and J lost 5; bases outside the gene matches: 8. The CDR3 spells CASSLAGLAVSETQYF. The CDR3 DNA follows: TGTGCCAGCAGCTTAGCTGGACTAGCTGTTTCGGAGACCCAGTACTTC.

This chain links TRBV27 with TRBJ1-2, with D unclear. V was trimmed by 5 bases and J by 7 bases, leaving 17 bases between them. Germline V gene sequence: CDR1 MNHEY, CDR2 SMNVEV (reference sequence). This CDR3 spans 14 amino acids. CDR3: CASSPRAKEVGYTF. The CDR3 nucleotides are TGTGCCAGCAGTCCCCGGGCGAAGGAAGTTGGCTACACCTTC.

The rearrangement joins TRBV4-1 to TRBJ2-2; TRBD2 matches at 9 bases. The CDR3 has 16 residues. The V gene's germline CDR1 is MGHRA and CDR2 YSYEKL. The V gene end was trimmed by 3 bases and the J gene end by 3 bases; junction bases not matched to a gene: 5. CDR3 bases: TGCGCCAGCAGCCACGGAAGGACTAGCGACACCGGGGAGCTGTTTTTT. It codes for CASSHGRTSDTGELFF.

This clonotype was seen a few times. Written as DNA, the CDR3 is TGTGCCAGCAGAGCAACAGGGTTGGGCGAGCAGTACTTC. It is translated as CASRATGLGEQYF. The genes are TRBV6-5 and TRBJ2-7; TRBD1 is a possible D gene (6 bases). Trimming removed 6 bases at V and 6 bases at J, with 15 bases between. This CDR3 spans 13 amino acids. Germline CDR1 is MNHEY and CDR2 is SVGAGI.